A single sample gave rise to the 27 T cell receptor beta chains below, sequenced in a study of shared clonotypes between healthy human individuals. Here immunoSEQ multiplex PCR was the method, and the copy in TCRdb shows in-frame clones only, minus some. The table records approximately 530,000 clones, roughly 95% of them present only once. Source material: naive CD4+ T cells sorted from blood. As for subset: CD45RA+ positively selected. Receptors were obtained from a woman between 25 and 40 years old in good health.

This clone was counted a single time. This sequence joins TRBV7-7 and TRBJ2-3; the match to TRBD2 covers 11 bases. The V and J ends lost 6 bases and 3 bases, in that order; junction bases with no gene match: 8. Germline CDR1 reads SSHAT; CDR2 reads FNYEAQ (reference sequence). The CDR3 consists of 16 residues. CDR3: CASSPSSGRKTDTQYF. The CDR3 DNA reads TGTGCCAGCAGTCCCTCTAGCGGGAGGAAAACAGATACGCAGTATTTT.

The chain has TRBV7-9 and TRBJ2-7; D tentatively fits TRBD1 or TRBD2 (5 bases each). The ends were cut back, 6 bases at V and 0 bases at J, with 12 bases in the middle. The germline CDR1 and CDR2 sequences are SEHNR and FQNEAQ (reference sequence). The CDR3 sequence is 14 residues long. As DNA, the CDR3 is TGTGCCAGCAGTTCTCTCGGGACCTCCTACGAGCAGTACTTC. It codes for CASSSLGTSYEQYF. The full variable domain, in which reference TRBV7-9 and TRBJ2-7 provide the parts outside the CDR3, is DTGVSQNPRHKITKRGQNVTFRCDPISEHNRLYWYRQTLGQGPEFLTYFQNEAQLEKSRLLSDRFSAERPKGSFSTLEIQRTEQGDSAMYLCASSSLGTSYEQYFGPGTRLTVT.

The V and J genes are TRBV6-1 and TRBJ1-1; D perhaps matches TRBD1 (6 bases). CDR3 length: 13 amino acids. Trimming left V 4 bases short and J 4 bases short, with 10 bases between. Germline loops: CDR1 MNHNS, CDR2 SASEGT. CDR3 bases: TGTGCCAGCAGTGGGGAGGGGGGCACTGAAGCTTTCTTT. This translates into CASSGEGGTEAFF.

The CDR3: CASSFLQGQDIQYF. CDR3 nucleotides: TGCGCCAGCAGCTTCCTACAGGGTCAGGACATTCAGTACTTC. The chain combines TRBV5-1 with TRBJ2-4; D perhaps matches TRBD1 (6 bases). Germline CDR1 is SGHRS and CDR2 is YFSETQ. The CDR3 contains 14 residues. V was cut by 2 bases and J by 8 bases, with 14 bases left in between.

CDR3 coding DNA: TGTGCCAGCAGCTTTGGGAGGGGGGTCTACGAGCAGTACTTC. It translates to CASSFGRGVYEQYF. The chain combines TRBV11-2 with TRBJ2-7; TRBD2 might be the D (7 bases). Between the trimmed V and J ends, which lost 3 bases and 3 bases, there was a span of 12 bases. The germline V gene encodes CDR1 SGHAT and CDR2 FQNNGV. The CDR3 spans 14 residues.

The chain is built from TRBV29-1 and TRBJ2-7, with D unresolved. Germline loops: CDR1 SQVTM, CDR2 ANQGSEA. This CDR3 is 13 amino acids long. The germline V and J ends were trimmed by 0 bases and 1 base, with 7 bases remaining between them. This chain's CDR3 is CSVEDRPSYEQYF. CDR3 nucleotides: TGCAGCGTTGAAGATCGACCTTCCTACGAGCAGTACTTC.

The chain carries TRBV19 and TRBJ2-1; unclear D gene. This CDR3 has 15 residues. The germline gives CDR1 LNHDA, CDR2 SQIVND (reference sequence). V lost 2 bases, J lost 0 bases, and 8 bases lay in between. The CDR3 region has the DNA TGTGCCAGTAGTATACCCCTGAGCTCCTACAATGAGCAGTTCTTC. Encoded protein: CASSIPLSSYNEQFF.

This chain uses TRBV19 with TRBJ2-5; tentative D call: TRBD1 (6 bases). The V end was cut by 0 bases, the J end by 5 bases, with 13 bases between. Looked up from germline, CDR1 is LNHDA and CDR2 is SQIVND (reference sequence). CDR3 length: 15 residues. In DNA form, the CDR3 reads TGTGCCAGTAGTATAGAGTGGGACACAGATGAGACCCAGTACTTC. It codes for CASSIEWDTDETQYF.

The chain has TRBV4-2 and TRBJ2-7, with 14 bases fitting TRBD2. V shed 2 bases and J 3 bases; nucleotides not matched to a gene: 6. The germline V gene encodes CDR1 LGHNA and CDR2 YNFKEQ. The CDR3 has 17 residues. CDR3 DNA sequence: TGTGCCAGCAGCCAATCCCTCGGACTAGCGGGAGGCTACGAGCAGTACTTC. Protein product: CASSQSLGLAGGYEQYF.

The chain couples TRBV18 to TRBJ2-7; TRBD2 matches at 10 bases. This CDR3 has 15 residues. Germline V gene data show CDR1 as KGHSH and CDR2 as LQKENI. V gave up 2 bases and J gave up 7 bases; unmatched junction bases: 8. The CDR3 DNA follows: TGTGCCAGCTCACCAGATCTAGCGGGGGACGGGGAGCAGTACTTC. This encodes CASSPDLAGDGEQYF.

J is TRBJ1-5 and V is TRBV25-1; 11 bases fit TRBD1. V lost 7 bases and J lost 5; bases outside the gene matches: 10. The CDR3 has 16 residues. CDR1 MGHDK and CDR2 SYGVNS come from the germline V gene. Written as DNA, the CDR3 is TGTGCCAGCATTATCGCAGGACAGGGGGCTCATCAGCCCCAGCATTTT. Its protein product is CASIIAGQGAHQPQHF.

V and J are TRBV4-2 and TRBJ2-7; D tentatively reads TRBD1 or TRBD2 (5 bases each). The germline V and J ends were trimmed by 1 base and 3 bases, with 10 bases remaining between them. CDR1 LGHNA and CDR2 YNFKEQ come from the germline V gene. The CDR3 covers 14 residues. CDR3 sequence (DNA): TGTGCCAGCAGCCAAGGGGACGGACACTACGAGCAGTACTTC. Translation: CASSQGDGHYEQYF.

This chain uses TRBV7-2 with TRBJ2-7; 8 nucleotides match TRBD2. CDR3 length equals 15 residues. Germline CDR1 reads SGHTA; CDR2 reads FQGNSA. Trimming removed 5 bases from V and 0 bases from J; junction bases left unmatched: 6. CDR3 loop: CASSRQSGSSYEQYF. The CDR3 DNA reads as TGTGCCAGCAGCCGCCAAAGCGGGAGCTCCTACGAGCAGTACTTC.

The CDR3 loop is CASRGMGPTEAFF. CDR3 sequence (DNA): TGTGCCAGCAGGGGGATGGGCCCCACTGAAGCTTTCTTT. This rearrangement joins TRBV27 to TRBJ1-1; no firm D call. The germline CDR1 and CDR2 sequences are MNHEY and SMNVEV (reference sequence). This CDR3 spans 13 amino acids. V was cut by 6 bases and J by 4 bases, with 12 bases left in between.

J is TRBJ2-7 and V is TRBV27, with 11 bases fitting TRBD2. With 1 base clipped from V and 3 bases from J, the junction kept 17 bases outside the gene matches. CDR1 and CDR2 (germline): MNHEY, SMNVEV (reference sequence). There are 20 residues in the CDR3. CDR3 coding DNA: TGTGCCAGCAGTTTATTCCGCAACTACGGGACTAGCGGAATTTACTACGAGCAGTACTTC. It specifies CASSLFRNYGTSGIYYEQYF.

This clone appeared once. The chain is built from TRBV6-5 and TRBJ1-2; 7 positions match TRBD1. Per germline, CDR1 MNHEY and CDR2 SVGAGI. The CDR3 extends over 15 amino acids. After removal of 2 bases from V and 3 bases from J, the junction contained 6 bases not matched to a gene. CDR3 amino acids: CASSYAGTADYGYTF. The CDR3 DNA is TGTGCCAGCAGTTACGCCGGGACAGCAGACTATGGCTACACCTTC.

This sequence joins TRBV7-9 and TRBJ1-1, with D perhaps TRBD1 (5 bases). This CDR3 has 14 amino acids. The germline gives CDR1 SEHNR, CDR2 FQNEAQ (reference sequence). V was cut by 7 bases and J by 0 bases, with 12 bases left in between. The CDR3 DNA follows: TGTGCCAGCATCAGGGACCTTATGAACACTGAAGCTTTCTTT. Its translation is CASIRDLMNTEAFF.

The CDR3 loop reads CASSPEAQGASSYYGYTF. For the CDR3, the DNA is TGTGCCAGCAGTCCCGAGGCACAGGGGGCATCCAGCTACTATGGCTACACCTTC. The chain uses TRBV27 and TRBJ1-2; TRBD1 matches 9 bases. Germline V lookup: CDR1 MNHEY, CDR2 SMNVEV (reference sequence). The V segment lost 5 bases and the J segment 3 bases; nucleotides outside the gene matches: 16. This CDR3 has 18 residues.

The chain has TRBV18 and TRBJ1-3; no reliable D call. CDR3 length: 17 amino acids. Trimming left V 0 bases short and J 3 bases short, with 15 bases between. Germline V gene sequence: CDR1 KGHSH, CDR2 LQKENI. The CDR3 region is CASSPPSGGGIGNTIYF. For the CDR3, the DNA is TGTGCCAGCTCACCACCATCCGGCGGAGGGATTGGAAACACCATATATTTT.

The gene calls are TRBV27 and TRBJ2-3, with 7 bases that match TRBD1. Germline V CDR1 and CDR2: MNHEY, SMNVEV (reference sequence). CDR3 length: 17 amino acids. V dropped 6 bases and J dropped 9; count of bases not matched to a gene: 21. CDR3 bases: TGTGCCAGCAGCCCCCGACAGGGTCTACCCCGGCCCTACACGCAGTATTTT. This translates into CASSPRQGLPRPYTQYF.

This chain uses TRBV2 with TRBJ1-5; possibly TRBD1 for D (5 bases). The germline gives CDR1 SNHLY, CDR2 FYNNEI. The CDR3 spans 15 residues. Trimming took off 5 bases at V and 7 bases at J, with 18 bases between the two ends. The CDR3 DNA reads as TGTGCCAGCAGTCTGCTTTCGGGGGGAAGGCAGCCCCAGCATTTT. It codes for CASSLLSGGRQPQHF.

The genes are TRBV7-9 and TRBJ1-5, with 8 bases identical to TRBD1. V lost 5 bases and J lost 4; bases outside the gene matches: 7. This CDR3 is built from 15 residues. Germline lookup yields CDR1 SEHNR and CDR2 FQNEAQ (reference sequence). The CDR3 reads CASSLRTGLNQPQHF. The CDR3 DNA is TGTGCCAGCAGCCTGAGGACAGGGTTGAATCAGCCCCAGCATTTT.

Regarding this clone: The sample holds other DNA sequences that translate to the same CDR3. The rearrangement joins TRBV19 to TRBJ1-5; D gene uncertain. The V and J ends lost 6 bases and 4 bases respectively, with 10 bases between them. This CDR3 spans 13 amino acids. Looked up from germline, CDR1 is LNHDA and CDR2 is SQIVND (reference sequence). The CDR3 region has the DNA TGTGCCAGTAGCCCGGGCTTGAATCAGCCCCAGCATTTT. Protein: CASSPGLNQPQHF.

The chain links TRBV27 to TRBJ2-1; 8 nucleotides match TRBD2. The germline gives CDR1 MNHEY, CDR2 SMNVEV (reference sequence). The V segment lost 5 bases and the J segment 9 bases; nucleotides outside the gene matches: 9. The length of the CDR3 is 14 residues. The CDR3 loop reads CASSRSGRMGEQFF. The CDR3 DNA sequence: TGTGCCAGCAGTAGGAGCGGGAGAATGGGTGAGCAGTTCTTC.

The genes are TRBV5-8 and TRBJ1-5; TRBD1 aligns across 9 bases. The CDR3 runs 14 residues. The V segment lost 4 bases and the J segment 4 bases; nucleotides outside the gene matches: 3. Per germline, CDR1 SGHTS and CDR2 YDEGEE. CDR3 in DNA: TGTGCCAGCAGCATTGGGACAGGGAATCAGCCCCAGCATTTT. Translating it yields CASSIGTGNQPQHF.

The chain's CDR3 is CATSRVMANEQFF. As DNA, the CDR3 is TGTGCCACCAGCAGAGTGATGGCAAATGAGCAGTTCTTC. The chain carries TRBV15 and TRBJ2-1, with D uncertain. Trimming left V 1 base short and J 7 bases short, with 8 bases between. CDR3 length: 13 residues. The germline gives CDR1 LNHNV, CDR2 YYDKDF (reference sequence).

The V gene is TRBV7-8, the J gene TRBJ1-5; D not certain. V shed 5 bases and J shed 0 bases, with 14 bases lying between them. The CDR3 is made up of 16 amino acids. Germline V gene lookup returns CDR1 SGHVS and CDR2 FQNEAQ. The CDR3 region has the DNA TGTGCCAGCAGCGCAGTCCAGTCAGGTAGCAATCAGCCCCAGCATTTT. Its protein is CASSAVQSGSNQPQHF.